Listed below are T cell receptor beta chains from one sample, sequenced in a study of identical twins. TCRdb re-derived calls from the 5' RACE reads in MiXCR, one entry per CDR3 protein. The table records 400,000 to 500,000 distinct CDR3 sequences, less than 20% of them present only once. The sequenced sample was naive T cells sorted from blood. These receptors originate from a man aged 45-65 years in good health. Each CDR3 is given with its conserved first and last residue. The D gene is left open where the match is weak. Not every row has a clone size; where given, it reads once, few, many or a size class.

v_gene	j_gene	d_gene	abundance	CDR3aa	CDR3nt
TRBV7-8	TRBJ1-1	TRBD1	-	CASSPYRGPNTEAFF	TGTGCCAGCAGCCCGTACAGGGGGCCGAACACTGAAGCTTTCTTT
TRBV5-1	TRBJ1-1	TRBD1	-	CASSSETGGITEAFF	TGCGCCAGCAGCTCGGAGACAGGGGGGATTACTGAAGCTTTCTTT
TRBV5-1	TRBJ2-1	TRBD2	few	CASSSSGLAGGSDEQFF	TGCGCCAGCAGCTCCTCGGGACTAGCGGGAGGGTCAGATGAGCAGTTCTTC
TRBV6-5	TRBJ1-5	-	many	CASSYSISAPNQPQHF	TGTGCCAGCAGTTACTCGATATCTGCCCCCAATCAGCCCCAGCATTTT
TRBV7-2	TRBJ1-2	TRBD1	-	CASSQPRDRGVDTF	TGTGCCAGCAGCCAACCCCGGGACAGGGGAGTAGACACCTTC
TRBV3-1	TRBJ2-6	-	-	CASSLLGGRSSGANVLTF	TGTGCCAGCAGTCTTCTAGGGGGGAGGAGCTCTGGGGCCAACGTCCTGACTTTC
TRBV5-5	TRBJ1-1	-	few	CASSLATFSTEAFF	TGTGCCAGCAGCTTGGCGACATTTTCCACTGAAGCTTTCTTT
TRBV11-3	TRBJ2-1	-	many	CASSPQIGGAGLGNEQFF	TGTGCCAGCAGCCCCCAGATCGGAGGGGCAGGGCTTGGCAATGAGCAGTTCTTC
TRBV6-5	TRBJ2-1	-	few	CASSFRDSGQDEQFF	TGTGCCAGCAGTTTCCGGGACTCCGGCCAGGATGAGCAGTTCTTC
TRBV5-1	TRBJ2-3	-	-	CASSLDRMGRDTQYF	TGCGCCAGCAGCTTGGACAGGATGGGGCGGGATACGCAGTATTTT
TRBV6-1	TRBJ1-6	-	-	CASRQGAGNSPLHF	TGTGCCAGCAGACAAGGGGCTGGGAATTCACCCCTCCACTTT
TRBV12-3/TRBV12-4	TRBJ2-1	-	few	CASSLGPLRDEQFF	TGTGCCAGCAGCCTGGGGCCCCTCAGGGATGAGCAGTTCTTC
TRBV5-1	TRBJ2-7	-	-	CASSLAVGGIVEQYF	TGCGCCAGCAGCTTGGCAGTGGGCGGGATTGTCGAGCAGTACTTC
TRBV3-1	TRBJ2-3	TRBD1	-	CASSQDPGQGKDTQYF	TGTGCCAGCAGCCAAGATCCGGGACAGGGAAAAGATACGCAGTATTTT
TRBV5-1	TRBJ2-2	-	many	CASSPSGVATGELFF	TGCGCCAGCAGCCCCTCAGGGGTGGCCACCGGGGAGCTGTTTTTT
TRBV10-3	TRBJ2-7	-	few	CAISERAAYEQYF	TGTGCCATCAGTGAGAGGGCTGCCTACGAGCAGTACTTC
TRBV5-6	TRBJ1-2	-	-	CASSLEEGGYTF	TGTGCCAGCAGCTTGGAGGAAGGAGGCTACACCTTC
TRBV7-6	TRBJ2-7	TRBD2	-	CASSSLAGGNSYEQYF	TGTGCCAGCAGCTCACTAGCGGGGGGGAACTCCTACGAGCAGTACTTC
TRBV20-1	TRBJ2-5	-	-	CSATNPGRLQETQYF	TGCAGTGCTACTAACCCGGGACGGCTCCAAGAGACCCAGTACTTC
TRBV7-2	TRBJ2-1	-	-	CASSLRRYNEQFF	TGTGCCAGCAGCTTAAGACGCTACAATGAGCAGTTCTTC
TRBV7-8	TRBJ1-5	TRBD1	many	CASSLAREPYRGQPQHF	TGTGCCAGCAGCTTAGCGCGAGAACCCTACAGGGGTCAGCCCCAGCATTTT
TRBV9	TRBJ2-1	TRBD1	-	CASSVVGTAYNEQFF	TGTGCCAGCAGCGTAGTTGGGACAGCCTACAATGAGCAGTTCTTC
TRBV12-3/TRBV12-4	TRBJ1-2	-	many	CASRSSANYGYTF	TGTGCCAGCAGATCTTCCGCTAACTATGGCTACACCTTC
TRBV11-2	TRBJ2-4	TRBD1	many	CASSPGTGLNIQYF	TGTGCCAGCAGCCCCGGGACAGGGCTAAACATTCAGTACTTC
TRBV15	TRBJ1-5	-	-	CATSSGAYTNQPQHF	TGTGCCACCAGCAGTGGAGCCTATACCAATCAGCCCCAGCATTTT
TRBV20-1	TRBJ2-5	-	-	CSAPAKETQYF	TGCAGTGCTCCGGCCAAAGAGACCCAGTACTTC
TRBV29-1	TRBJ2-5	TRBD2	-	CSVDRLAGGSQETQYF	TGCAGCGTTGATCGGCTAGCGGGGGGCTCTCAAGAGACCCAGTACTTC
TRBV4-1	TRBJ1-3	TRBD1	-	CASSRAHGTGEYSGNTIYF	TGCGCCAGCAGCCGAGCTCACGGGACAGGGGAGTACTCTGGAAACACCATATATTTT
TRBV12-3/TRBV12-4	TRBJ2-1	-	few	CASSFTATGNEQFF	TGTGCCAGCAGTTTTACGGCCACGGGCAATGAGCAGTTCTTC
TRBV5-6	TRBJ1-1	-	few	CASSLPIGLEGAFF	TGTGCCAGCAGCCTTCCGATCGGACTTGAAGGAGCTTTCTTT
TRBV6-5	TRBJ1-6	-	few	CASREGNSPLHF	TGTGCCAGCAGGGAAGGAAATTCACCCCTCCACTTT
TRBV10-3	TRBJ2-1	TRBD1	few	CAINAGTGAYNEQFF	TGTGCCATCAACGCCGGGACAGGGGCCTACAATGAGCAGTTCTTC
TRBV12-3/TRBV12-4	TRBJ2-7	-	many	CASSRESSYEQYF	TGTGCCAGCAGTAGGGAGAGCTCCTACGAGCAGTACTTC
TRBV7-2	TRBJ2-7	TRBD2	many	CASSLATSGSSEQYF	TGTGCCAGCAGCTTAGCGACTAGCGGGAGCTCCGAGCAGTACTTC
TRBV6-2/TRBV6-3	TRBJ2-2	-	many	CASSRQGGDTGELFF	TGTGCCAGCAGTCGTCAGGGGGGGGACACCGGGGAGCTGTTTTTT
TRBV29-1	TRBJ1-1	-	many	CSVWTVNTEAFF	TGCAGCGTGTGGACAGTGAACACTGAAGCTTTCTTT
TRBV5-1	TRBJ2-7	-	many	CASSSREAYEQYF	TGCGCCAGCAGCTCCCGGGAAGCCTACGAGCAGTACTTC
TRBV29-1	TRBJ2-2	-	-	CSVAAANTGELFF	TGCAGCGTTGCGGCAGCGAACACCGGGGAGCTGTTTTTT
TRBV4-3	TRBJ2-1	TRBD2	few	CASSQEFSGSEQFF	TGCGCCAGCAGCCAAGAGTTTAGCGGGAGTGAGCAGTTCTTC
TRBV5-1	TRBJ2-5	TRBD2	-	CASRSAGSSGAYSETQYF	TGCGCCAGCAGATCAGCGGGGTCGAGCGGGGCCTATTCCGAGACCCAGTACTTC